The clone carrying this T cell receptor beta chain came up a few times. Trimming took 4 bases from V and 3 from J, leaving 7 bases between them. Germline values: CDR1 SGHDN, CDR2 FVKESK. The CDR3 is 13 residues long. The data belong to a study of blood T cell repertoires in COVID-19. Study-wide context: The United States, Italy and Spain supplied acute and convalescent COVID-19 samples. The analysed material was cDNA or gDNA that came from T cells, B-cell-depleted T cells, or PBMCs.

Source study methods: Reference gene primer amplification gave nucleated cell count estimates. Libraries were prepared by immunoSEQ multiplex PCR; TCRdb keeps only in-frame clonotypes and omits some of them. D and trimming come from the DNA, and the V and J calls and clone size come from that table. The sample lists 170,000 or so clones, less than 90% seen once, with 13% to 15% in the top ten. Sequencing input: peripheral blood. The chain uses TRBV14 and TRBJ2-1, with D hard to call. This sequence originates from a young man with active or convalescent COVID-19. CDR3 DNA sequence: TGTGCCAGCAGCCCTCAACTCTACAATGAGCAGTTCTTC. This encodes CASSPQLYNEQFF.